Sequencing of this T cell receptor beta chain was carried out in a study of blood T cell repertoires in COVID-19. Study as a whole: Specimens from acute and convalescent COVID-19 originated in the United States, Italy and Spain.

Seattle-derived patients entered the study during active infection and were followed longitudinally. There are 15 residues in the CDR3. Per germline, CDR1 MDHEN and CDR2 SYDVKM. Trimming removed 4 bases at V and 2 bases at J, with 15 bases between. In the original workflow: Cell counts per sample came from amplifying reference gene primers. Only in-frame clones appear in the TCRdb table, and some are missing; sequencing was by immunoSEQ multiplex PCR. V and J calls and clone size are those listed in that table; D and trimming were worked out from the DNA. The table records hundreds of thousands of clones, approximately 91% of them present only once.

This sequence was found in a woman aged 50 to 65 with COVID-19, enrolled during active disease. The rearrangement uses TRBV28 and TRBJ2-7; weak D call: TRBD1 (6 bases). Material for sequencing was peripheral blood. The DNA of the CDR3 is TGTGCCAGCAGTTCCCCGACAGGTTCGACCTACGAGCAGTACTTC. Translated: CASSSPTGSTYEQYF. Complete variable domain (other parts from reference TRBV28 and TRBJ2-7): DVKVTQSSRYLVKRTGEKVFLECVQDMDHENMFWYRQDPGLGLRLIYFSYDVKMKEKGDIPEGYSVSREKKERFSLILESASTNQTSMYLCASSSPTGSTYEQYFGPGTRLTVT.